The T cell receptor beta chain under discussion was sequenced for a study of post-analysis software for immune sequencing data. Across the study: Progressive-relapsing, secondary progressive and relapsing-remitting multiple sclerosis were among the disease courses included. General study points: When patients were compared with controls, 4 or 5 TRBV segments were more frequent, TRBV5-6, TRBV5-1 and TRBV20-1 among them. By F measure, strong co-clustering occurred among samples prepared in the same batch.

The CDR3 is made up of 13 amino acids. Trimming cost V 1 base and J 5 bases, with 8 bases left between them. Germline V gene sequence: CDR1 SGHVS, CDR2 FQNEAQ. Libraries were made from TCR beta cDNA, and they carried unique molecular identifiers. Researchers reported roughly 510,000 cDNA molecules coming from roughly 1 to 10 million T cells. A single record per CDR3 protein comes from TCRdb applying MiXCR to the PCR reads. The table has 700,000 to 800,000 distinct CDR3 sequences, approximately 30% seen once; the top ten hold more than 0.45%. This clonotype has at least ten counts. Antigen: not known. The rearrangement uses TRBV7-8 and TRBJ2-5; D gene uncertain. The TCR was taken from a girl between 10 and 17 years old with multiple sclerosis. Material for sequencing was blood. The chain's CDR3 is CASSLVLRETQYF. The CDR3 DNA is TGTGCCAGCAGCTTAGTACTGAGGGAGACCCAGTACTTC.